These 21 T cell receptor beta chains came from one sample sequenced in a study of CD8+CD57+ T cells in acquired aplastic anemia. Flow cytometry had shown expanded CD8+CD57+ cells in the patients chosen for sequencing. It was genomic DNA that served as the template for profiling TCR beta VDJ and CDR3. TCRdb called the reads again in MiXCR, with one record for every CDR3 protein. This repertoire shows roughly 180,000 distinct CDR3 sequences, roughly 65% found once; its top ten account for 42%. The sequenced sample was sorted CD4+, CD8+, or CD8+CD57+ T cells (not recorded which) from PBMCs. The receptors originated from a human donor with aplastic anemia.

Points on this clonotype: One end of the junction does not line up with germline, which may come from a read error. The gene calls are TRBV7-7 and TRBJ2-1; D gene ambiguous. This CDR3 has 13 amino acids. Germline V gene lookup returns CDR1 SSHAT and CDR2 FNYEAQ (reference sequence). The CDR3 here is CASSLLESNEQFF. The CDR3 DNA reads as TGTGCTAGCAGCTTGCTCGAGAGTAATGAGCAGTTCTTC.

Remarks on this clonotype: No conserved phenylalanine or tryptophan is present at the end of the CDR3, so a read error is the likely explanation. This chain links TRBV12-3 or TRBV12-4 with TRBJ1-1, with 7 bases that match TRBD1. V gave up 3 bases and J gave up 0 bases; unmatched junction bases: 1. This CDR3 spans 14 amino acids. As DNA, the CDR3 is TGTGCCAGCAGTTTTGGACAGGTGAACACTGAAGCTTTCTCT. Amino acid sequence: CASSFGQVNTEAFS.

Points on this clonotype: An end of the junction differs from the germline gene, which may be a read error. J is TRBJ1-1 and V is TRBV12-3 or TRBV12-4; a weak D match, TRBD1 (6 bases). CDR3 size: 12 residues. This CDR3 is CASNRVRDKLTF. CDR3 coding DNA: TGTGCCAGCAACCGGGTCCGGGACAAACTAACTTTT.

Regarding this clonotype: Without the conserved terminal phenylalanine or tryptophan, this CDR3 likely stems from a read error. No DNA is shown, since the ends of the CDR3 on it are uncertain; the CDR3 is the one TCRdb lists. The chain couples TRBV2 to TRBJ2-7; no check of the table's D call, TRBD2, against the DNA was made. Germline values: CDR1 SNHLY, CDR2 FYNNEI. The CDR3 spans 13 amino acids, including both terminal residues. The CDR3 loop is CASSDRTSGSCSI.

The chain is built from TRBV20-1 and TRBJ2-7; D possibly corresponds to TRBD2 (6 bases). Trimming cost V 1 base and J 5 bases, with 9 bases left between them. The CDR3 has 12 amino acids. Germline-derived CDR1 and CDR2 are DFQATT and SNEGSKA (reference sequence). CDR3: CSARGRGDEQYF. DNA for the CDR3: TGCAGTGCTAGAGGGAGGGGTGACGAGCAGTACTTC.

This clonotype was observed at least ten times. The CDR3 sequence is CASSITFGETQYF. The CDR3 region has the DNA TGTGCCAGCAGTATTACATTTGGGGAGACCCAGTACTTC. This chain connects TRBV28 to TRBJ2-5; D ambiguous. Germline lookup yields CDR1 MDHEN and CDR2 SYDVKM. The CDR3 length is 13 residues. Trimming stripped 5 bases from V and 5 bases from J, with 12 bases between.

The rearrangement joins TRBV19 to TRBJ2-1; TRBD1 might be the D (5 bases). The germline V gene has CDR1 LNHDA and CDR2 SQIVND (reference sequence). Between the trimmed V and J ends, which lost 3 bases and 0 bases, there was a span of 9 bases. The CDR3 has 15 residues. The CDR3 nucleotides read TGTGCCAGTAGTATGGGGCTCAGCTCCTACAATGAGCAGTTCTTC. Its protein product is CASSMGLSSYNEQFF.

The gene calls are TRBV24-1 and TRBJ2-1; 9 bases map to TRBD1. CDR3 length equals 12 residues. J gave up 6 bases and V 9 bases, and 2 bases lay outside the gene matches. CDR1 and CDR2 (germline): KGHDR, SFDVKD. CDR3 protein: CATGDRVNEQFF. The CDR3 DNA follows: TGTGCCACCGGGGACAGGGTCAATGAGCAGTTCTTC.

The chain joins TRBV25-1 to TRBJ1-1; D not resolved. The CDR3 has 13 residues. The germline gives CDR1 MGHDK, CDR2 SYGVNS. Trimming cost V 7 bases and J 3 bases, with 12 bases left between them. CDR3 DNA: TGTGCCAGCAAGGGCCTCGGTGACACTGAAGCTTTCTTT. Amino acids: CASKGLGDTEAFF.

For this clonotype: One end of the junction fails to match germline, which may point to a read error. This sequence joins TRBV7-7 and TRBJ2-5, with 11 bases that match TRBD2. CDR3 length equals 15 residues. The germline V gene has CDR1 SSHAT and CDR2 FNYEAQ (reference sequence). In nucleotides, the CDR3 is TGTGCTAGCAGCCGCCTAGCGGGAGGCCCAGAGACCCAGTACTTC. It codes for CASSRLAGGPETQYF.

V gene TRBV25-1 combines with J gene TRBJ2-7; 10 bases agree with TRBD1. This CDR3 has 15 amino acids. The ends lost 6 bases at V and 2 bases at J; junction bases unmatched: 7. The germline gives CDR1 MGHDK, CDR2 SYGVNS. The CDR3, as DNA: TGTGCCAGCAGGGGGGCCGGACAGGGGGCCTACGAGCAGTACTTC. Encoded protein: CASRGAGQGAYEQYF.

This clonotype was counted only a few times. V gene TRBV3-1 combines with J gene TRBJ2-1; 10 positions agree with TRBD1. The junction had 11 bases not matched to a gene; V was cut back by 5 bases and J by 1 base. The CDR3 totals 18 residues. Germline-derived CDR1 and CDR2 are LGHDT and YNNKEL (reference sequence). CDR3 region: CASSSGTGEGGSYNEQFF. The CDR3 DNA sequence: TGTGCCAGCAGCTCCGGGACAGGGGAAGGGGGATCCTACAATGAGCAGTTCTTC.

In nucleotides, the CDR3 is TGCAGTGCTTACCGGACAGGGGCACAATATGGCTACACCTTC. Translated: CSAYRTGAQYGYTF. This chain connects TRBV20-1 to TRBJ1-2; 9 bases match TRBD1. Germline V CDR1 and CDR2: DFQATT, SNEGSKA (reference sequence). The CDR3 sequence is 14 residues long. With 5 bases clipped from V and 5 bases from J, the junction kept 9 bases outside the gene matches.

About this clonotype itself: This may be a read error, as it is one base from a much larger clone. The CDR3: CASSPGTGLYEQYF. The DNA for the CDR3 is TGTGCCAGCAGCCCCGGGACAGGTCTTTACGAGCAGTACTTC. J is TRBJ2-7 and V is TRBV5-6; 8 nucleotides match TRBD1. The V gene end was trimmed by 4 bases and the J gene end by 4 bases; junction bases not matched to a gene: 7. In germline, CDR1 is SGHDT, CDR2 YYEEEE. This CDR3 is built from 14 residues.

In regard to this clonotype: One end of the junction varies from germline; a read error may be responsible. The chain carries TRBV7-3 and TRBJ2-7; tentatively, D is TRBD2 (6 bases). Per the germline V gene, CDR1 is SGHTA and CDR2 is FQGTGA. There are 14 residues in the CDR3. Here the CDR3 reads CASSQPGTGGEQYF. The CDR3 bases are TGCGCCAGCAGCCAACCCGGGACCGGAGGGGAGCAGTACTTC.

This clonotype was counted a few times. V gene TRBV10-3 combines with J gene TRBJ2-7; D is ambiguous. V shed 6 bases and J shed 2 bases, with 17 bases lying between them. This CDR3 has 15 amino acids. The V gene's germline CDR1 is ENHRY and CDR2 SYGVKD. The CDR3 DNA reads as TGTGCCATCAGGCGGATTGATAGAGATACCTACGAGCAGTACTTC. Translation gives CAIRRIDRDTYEQYF.

V usage is TRBV2 and J usage is TRBJ1-1, with a weak D call TRBD1 (6 bases). The CDR3 extends over 13 amino acids. V lost 7 bases and J lost 5, with 14 bases in between. The germline V gene encodes CDR1 SNHLY and CDR2 FYNNEI. The CDR3 coding sequence is TGTGCCAGCACCTCCCGACAGGCTACTGAAGCTTTCTTT. Its protein product is CASTSRQATEAFF.

The chain links TRBV27 to TRBJ2-3; D is unclear. The V and J ends lost 10 bases and 2 bases respectively, with 19 bases between them. The CDR3 is 15 amino acids. Germline CDR1 reads MNHEY; CDR2 reads SMNVEV (reference sequence). The CDR3 bases are TGTGCCACCGTACCGTCGCTCGCGTTCACAGATACGCAGTATTTT. Amino acid sequence: CATVPSLAFTDTQYF.

The chain uses TRBV12-3 or TRBV12-4 and TRBJ1-1; D is undetermined. This CDR3 region has 11 residues. V shed 11 bases and J shed 3 bases, with 10 bases lying between them. The CDR3 reads CACSLDTEAFF. CDR3 in DNA: TGTGCCTGCTCACTCGACACTGAAGCTTTCTTT.

V is TRBV14 and J is TRBJ1-4, with 9 bases lining up with TRBD1. The CDR3 spans 18 residues. The germline V gene has CDR1 SGHDN and CDR2 FVKESK. V lost 5 bases, J lost 10 bases, and 20 bases stayed unmatched. This chain's CDR3 is CASSLDGRLGDREGKLFF. Written as DNA, the CDR3 is TGTGCCAGCAGCTTAGATGGGAGGTTGGGGGACAGGGAGGGAAAACTGTTTTTT.

This clonotype has only a few counts. The J gene is TRBJ1-6, the V gene TRBV12-3 or TRBV12-4; the D is unclear. The V gene lost 6 bases and the J gene lost 7 bases, with 16 bases spanning the gap. The CDR3 sequence is 15 residues long. CDR3 in amino acids: CASSQARLENSPLHF. The CDR3 nucleotides read TGTGCCAGCAGCCAGGCACGCCTAGAGAATTCACCCCTCCACTTT.